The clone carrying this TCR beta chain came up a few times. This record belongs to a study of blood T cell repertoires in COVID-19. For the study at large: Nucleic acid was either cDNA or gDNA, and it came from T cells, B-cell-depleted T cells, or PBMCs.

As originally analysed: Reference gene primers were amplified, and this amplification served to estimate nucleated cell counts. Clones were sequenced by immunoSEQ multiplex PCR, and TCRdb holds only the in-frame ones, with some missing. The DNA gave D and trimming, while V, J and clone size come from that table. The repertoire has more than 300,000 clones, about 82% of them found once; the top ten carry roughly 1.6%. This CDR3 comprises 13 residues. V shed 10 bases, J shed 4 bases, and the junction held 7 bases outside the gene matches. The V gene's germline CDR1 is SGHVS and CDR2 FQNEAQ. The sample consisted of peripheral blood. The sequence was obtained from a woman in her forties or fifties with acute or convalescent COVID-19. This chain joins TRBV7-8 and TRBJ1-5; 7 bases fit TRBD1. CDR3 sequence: CATSPTGNQPQHF. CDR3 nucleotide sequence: TGTGCCACCTCCCCGACAGGGAATCAGCCCCAGCATTTT.